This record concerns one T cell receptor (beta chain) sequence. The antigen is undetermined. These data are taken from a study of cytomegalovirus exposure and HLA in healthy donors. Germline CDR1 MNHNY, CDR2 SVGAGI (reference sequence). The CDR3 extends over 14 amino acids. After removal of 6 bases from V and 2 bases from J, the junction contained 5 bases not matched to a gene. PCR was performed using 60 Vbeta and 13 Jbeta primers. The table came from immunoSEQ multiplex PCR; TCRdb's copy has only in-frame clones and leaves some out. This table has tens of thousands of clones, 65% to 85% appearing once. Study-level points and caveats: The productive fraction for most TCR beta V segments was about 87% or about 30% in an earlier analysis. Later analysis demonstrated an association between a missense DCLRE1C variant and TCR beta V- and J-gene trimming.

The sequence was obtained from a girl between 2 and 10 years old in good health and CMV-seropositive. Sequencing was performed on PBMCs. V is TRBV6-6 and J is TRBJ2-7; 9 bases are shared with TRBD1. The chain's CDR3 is CASRPGQGTYEQYF. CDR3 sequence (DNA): TGTGCCAGCAGACCGGGACAGGGAACCTACGAGCAGTACTTC.